A single sample gave rise to the 4 T cell receptor beta chains below, sequenced in a study of beta chain features in type 1 diabetes (dated by TCRdb to 2016 to 2019). General findings and caveats noted by the study authors: A moderate but significant shortening of TCRB CDR3 length was observed in type 1 diabetes patients in all four CD4+ subsets.

Which antigens these TCRs recognize remains unknown. Library method: the immunoSEQ multiplex PCR assay. The entire amount of isolated RNA was reverse transcribed using the High Capacity cDNA Reverse Transcription Kit, so the sequenced TCRB transcripts were expressed ones. In TCRdb, the immuneACCESS table is reduced to in-frame sequences with V and J assigned. These tables do not hold every clone; where another copy was compared, an unresolved V gene accounts for under half, and the others remain unexplained. Here the sample has about 150,000 clones; 10% occur a single time. The top ten constitute 0.45% to 0.5% of the sample. The sequenced sample consisted of central memory CD4+ T cells from blood. Receptors were obtained from a man aged 25-45 years with type 1 diabetes.

This clone was seen a handful of times. The J gene is TRBJ2-5, the V gene TRBV29-1; D is ambiguous. The germline gives CDR1 SQVTM, CDR2 ANQGSEA. CDR3 size: 13 residues. V dropped 4 bases and J dropped 2 bases, with 11 bases sitting between them. The chain's CDR3 is CSVGKSQQETQYF. The CDR3 DNA follows: TGCAGCGTTGGGAAATCACAGCAAGAGACCCAGTACTTC.

The gene calls are TRBV5-1 and TRBJ2-3; 10 bases align to TRBD1. The J segment lost 3 bases and the V segment lost 1 base, leaving 8 bases of the junction unmatched. Germline V gene lookup returns CDR1 SGHRS and CDR2 YFSETQ. CDR3 length equals 17 residues. The CDR3 coding sequence is TGCGCCAGCAGCTTGACCCCGGGACAGGGGCGTACAGATACGCAGTATTTT. This sequence encodes CASSLTPGQGRTDTQYF.

The genes are TRBV9 and TRBJ2-3; D is unclear. Germline CDR1 SGDLS, CDR2 YYNGEE. The CDR3 has 13 residues. V dropped 3 bases and J dropped 3 bases, with 8 bases sitting between them. The CDR3 sequence: CASSAGGTDTQYF. The CDR3 DNA sequence: TGTGCCAGCAGCGCCGGCGGAACAGATACGCAGTATTTT.

In its sample, this clone was seen a few times. The chain couples TRBV25-1 to TRBJ1-2, with a weak D call TRBD1 (5 bases). The CDR3 length is 14 residues. From germline, CDR1 is MGHDK and CDR2 SYGVNS. Trimming removed 3 bases from V and 3 bases from J, with 11 bases in between. The CDR3 region is CASSDSDRDYGYTF. The CDR3 nucleotides are TGTGCCAGCAGTGACTCCGACAGAGACTATGGCTACACCTTC.